This T cell receptor beta chain comes out of a study of cytomegalovirus exposure and HLA in healthy donors. About the study: The Caucasian-associated ancestry cluster contained 81% of the 300 to 450 genotyped donors.

With V trimmed by 4 bases and J by 4 bases, 7 bases remained unmatched. Germline V gene data show CDR1 as MDHEN and CDR2 as SYDVKM. The CDR3 runs 15 residues. In regard to this clone: Its antigen is currently unknown.

Whole-study findings and limits: Donors were assumed by presence/absence analyses to have roughly uniform sequencing depth. In a later analysis, TCR beta V- and J-gene trimming showed a link to a missense DCLRE1C variant.

The PCR made use of 60 Vbeta and 13 Jbeta primers. The data were produced by immunoSEQ multiplex PCR, yet TCRdb's version contains in-frame clones alone and is incomplete. Among about 170,000 clones listed, over 70% were seen once. This chain uses TRBV28 with TRBJ2-5; 9 bases map to TRBD2. Source material: PBMCs. The clonotype comes from a man aged 25-45 years in good health and CMV-seropositive. Written as DNA, the CDR3 is TGTGCCAGCAGTTCACTGGCGGGAGGGGGAGAGACCCAGTACTTC. Translation: CASSSLAGGGETQYF.